Each of the 15 T cell receptor beta chains below was sequenced from the same sample in a study of T cell changes during pregnancy in multiple sclerosis (dated by TCRdb to between 2018 and 2020). Library creation used the immunoSEQ multiplex PCR assay. TCRdb retrieved this table from immuneACCESS and kept in-frame rearrangements only. Not all clones are present; in checked studies, unresolved V genes account for under half, and no reason is known for the remainder. Within this sample are roughly 18,000 clones, with 88% of them counted one time only. The ten largest clones capture about 1.3% of the sample. The source was CD4+ T cells from peripheral blood mononuclear cells, collected in the first trimester of pregnancy. These receptors all stem from a female donor in good health, enrolled as a control in a pregnancy study.

This rearrangement joins TRBV2 to TRBJ1-6, with a possible D match to TRBD1 (6 bases). CDR3 length equals 14 residues. Germline V gene sequence: CDR1 SNHLY, CDR2 FYNNEI. V was clipped by 6 bases and J by 7 bases, with 13 bases between them. CDR3 sequence: CASSEQGYNSPLHF. DNA of the CDR3: TGTGCCAGCAGCGAACAGGGTTACAATTCACCCCTCCACTTT.

V is TRBV11-3 and J is TRBJ2-7, with D possibly matching TRBD2 (6 bases). V was pared by 4 bases and J by 2 bases, with 18 bases between. Germline V lookup: CDR1 SGHNT, CDR2 YENEEA. The CDR3 is made up of 16 amino acids. The CDR3 sequence is CASSSAAGPHPYEQYF. CDR3 sequence (DNA): TGTGCCAGCAGCTCAGCAGCGGGCCCTCACCCCTACGAGCAGTACTTC.

The J gene is TRBJ1-1, the V gene TRBV6-5; D possibly corresponds to TRBD1 (5 bases). Looked up from germline, CDR1 is MNHEY and CDR2 is SVGAGI. The CDR3 is made up of 15 amino acids. The V gene lost 6 bases and the J gene lost 0 bases, with 14 bases spanning the gap. The CDR3 is CASRSTGGMNTEAFF. CDR3 sequence (DNA): TGTGCCAGCAGGTCGACTGGGGGGATGAACACTGAAGCTTTCTTT.

V usage is TRBV27 and J usage is TRBJ1-1, with 8 nucleotides matching TRBD1. Unmatched junction bases numbered 8, after V lost 7 bases and J lost 4 bases. The length of the CDR3 is 14 residues. In germline, CDR1 is MNHEY, CDR2 SMNVEV (reference sequence). CDR3 amino acids: CASIDQGAGTEAFF. CDR3 DNA sequence: TGTGCCAGCATCGACCAGGGGGCGGGCACTGAAGCTTTCTTT.

The DNA for the CDR3 is TGTGCCAGCAGTTACGGGGCGGCAGGGGACACTGAAGCTTTCTTT. Translation: CASSYGAAGDTEAFF. The chain carries TRBV6-5 and TRBJ1-1; a possible D gene is TRBD1 (6 bases). Germline V gene lookup returns CDR1 MNHEY and CDR2 SVGAGI. The V end lost 2 bases, the J end lost 3 bases, and 13 bases lay between the germline ends. The CDR3 is 15 residues long.

V usage is TRBV5-1 and J usage is TRBJ2-3; the D is unclear. CDR3 length equals 14 residues. The V gene's germline CDR1 is SGHRS and CDR2 YFSETQ. V lost 0 bases and J 2 bases, leaving 7 bases between the germline ends. The CDR3 spells CASSLGDTTDTQYF. Here the CDR3 DNA reads TGCGCCAGCAGCTTGGGAGACACCACAGATACGCAGTATTTT.

The chain carries TRBV5-4 and TRBJ1-1; D perhaps matches TRBD1 (6 bases). The CDR3 covers 16 residues. The V gene lost 2 bases and the J gene lost 2 bases, with 16 bases spanning the gap. Germline V gene sequence: CDR1 SGHNT, CDR2 YYREEE (reference sequence). The CDR3 region has the DNA TGTGCCAGCAGCTTCAATCCAGGGGCGACAAACACTGAAGCTTTCTTT. Translation: CASSFNPGATNTEAFF.

This chain uses TRBV5-1 with TRBJ1-6; a weak D match, TRBD1 (6 bases). The V end lost 0 bases, the J end lost 10 bases, and 20 bases lay between the germline ends. Germline loops: CDR1 SGHRS, CDR2 YFSETQ. This CDR3 region has 17 residues. The CDR3 spells CASSLGGQATPQSPLHF. The CDR3 DNA sequence: TGCGCCAGCAGCTTGGGGGGGCAGGCGACCCCGCAATCACCCCTCCACTTT.

The rearrangement links TRBV9 to TRBJ1-2, with D possibly TRBD1 on 5 matching bases. The CDR3 covers 15 residues. The V gene lost 4 bases and the J gene lost 4 bases, with 17 bases spanning the gap. Germline V gives CDR1 SGDLS, CDR2 YYNGEE. Written as DNA, the CDR3 is TGTGCCAGCAGCACCGGGAGTGGGGGGGGCTATGGCTACACCTTC. This encodes CASSTGSGGGYGYTF.

The rearrangement links TRBV29-1 to TRBJ2-3, with D uncertain. Germline V CDR1 and CDR2: SQVTM, ANQGSEA. The V end lost 4 bases, the J end lost 2 bases, and 10 bases lay between the germline ends. This CDR3 comprises 13 residues. The CDR3 spells CSVVPVDTDTQYF. CDR3 in DNA: TGCAGCGTTGTCCCGGTTGACACAGATACGCAGTATTTT.

The V call is TRBV15, the J call TRBJ2-5, with TRBD1 as a possible D gene (6 bases). The CDR3 length is 15 residues. Between the trimmed V and J ends, which lost 0 bases and 2 bases, there was a span of 10 bases. Germline V gene data show CDR1 as LNHNV and CDR2 as YYDKDF (reference sequence). The CDR3 nucleotides read TGTGCCACCAGCAGAGATCACGGGACACAAGAGACCCAGTACTTC. It yields the protein CATSRDHGTQETQYF.

V usage is TRBV27 and J usage is TRBJ2-7; 9 positions match TRBD2. The CDR3 spans 16 residues. Germline V gives CDR1 MNHEY, CDR2 SMNVEV (reference sequence). With 5 bases clipped from V and 2 bases from J, the junction kept 10 bases outside the gene matches. The CDR3: CASSVQPGLAPYEQYF. The CDR3 region has the DNA TGTGCCAGCAGTGTCCAACCGGGACTAGCTCCCTACGAGCAGTACTTC.

In its sample, this clone is medium-sized. V gene TRBV2 combines with J gene TRBJ1-2; perhaps TRBD1 as D (6 bases). CDR1 and CDR2 from the germline V gene are SNHLY and FYNNEI. The CDR3 has 14 residues. Deletions cut 9 bases from V and 2 bases from J, with 16 bases between. The CDR3 spells CASPRTDYNYGYTF. CDR3 nucleotides: TGTGCCAGTCCCCGGACAGACTACAACTATGGCTACACCTTC.

V usage is TRBV4-3 and J usage is TRBJ2-5, with 10 positions matching TRBD1. Germline V gives CDR1 LGHNA, CDR2 YSLEER. The CDR3 length is 14 residues. The trim removed 3 bases at V and 5 bases at J, leaving 3 bases unmatched. The CDR3, as DNA: TGCGCCAGCAGCCATGACAGGGGGCAGGAGACCCAGTACTTC. Its translation: CASSHDRGQETQYF.

For this clone: The junction departs from the called germline gene at one end, perhaps through a read error. The rearrangement joins TRBV5-1 to TRBJ2-7; 11 nucleotides match TRBD2. Germline CDR1 SGHRS, CDR2 YFSETQ. The CDR3 is 16 amino acids. The CDR3 here is CASSLGGTSGSYEQYF. CDR3 DNA: TGCGCCAGCAGTTTGGGAGGGACTAGCGGCTCCTACGAGCAGTACTTC.